These 9 T cell receptor beta chains were all obtained from the same sample, sequenced in a study of blood T cell repertoires in COVID-19. TCRdb's table, derived via immunoSEQ multiplex PCR, lists solely in-frame clones and lacks some. The sample lists under 30,000 clones, more than 75% occurring once. Sequencing was performed on peripheral blood. The receptors shown here come from a human donor with active COVID-19. The donor label of this sample is uncertain.

This chain uses TRBV18 with TRBJ1-3, with TRBD1 identical over 8 bases. The CDR3 totals 14 residues. Germline CDR1 KGHSH, CDR2 LQKENI. V shed 7 bases and J 2 bases; nucleotides not matched to a gene: 4. The CDR3 protein is CASFSTGAGNTIYF. As DNA, the CDR3 is TGTGCCAGCTTTTCGACAGGGGCTGGAAACACCATATATTTT.

This chain links TRBV11-3 with TRBJ2-7; no reliable D call. The CDR3 length is 13 residues. V was trimmed by 3 bases and J by 6 bases, leaving 12 bases between them. Germline CDR1 and CDR2: SGHNT and YENEEA. The CDR3, as DNA: TGTGCCAGCAGCTTCAACCCCTCGGGCGAGCAGTACTTC. Translated: CASSFNPSGEQYF.

In nucleotides, the CDR3 is TGTGCCACCAGCGCCGGAGAGACCCAGTACTTC. Translation gives CATSAGETQYF. V is TRBV10-3 and J is TRBJ2-5; no clear D gene. This CDR3 comprises 11 residues. Trimming took 10 bases from V and 4 from J, leaving 10 bases between them. CDR1 ENHRY and CDR2 SYGVKD come from the germline V gene.

This sequence joins TRBV7-2 and TRBJ1-5; D is perhaps TRBD1 (6 bases). The V end lost 4 bases, the J end lost 5 bases, and 9 bases lay between the germline ends. The CDR3 loop spans 13 amino acids. CDR1 is SGHTA, CDR2 FQGNSA, per germline. CDR3 protein: CASSSGADQPQHF. The CDR3 nucleotides read TGTGCCAGCAGCTCAGGGGCGGATCAGCCCCAGCATTTT.

The chain links TRBV4-1 to TRBJ2-2; D uncertain. Deletions cut 4 bases from V and 5 bases from J, with 8 bases between. The CDR3 runs to 13 residues. Germline CDR1 is MGHRA and CDR2 is YSYEKL. CDR3 nucleotides: TGCGCCAGCAGCCCCGTGGCTACCGGGGAGCTGTTTTTT. The encoded protein is CASSPVATGELFF.

This clone was seen a single time. This rearrangement joins TRBV19 to TRBJ2-1; 8 positions match TRBD1. Germline V gene sequence: CDR1 LNHDA, CDR2 SQIVND (reference sequence). Trimming at V came to 4 bases and at J to 0 bases, leaving 11 bases not matched to a gene. CDR3 length: 18 residues. The CDR3 region has the DNA TGTGCCAGTAGTACAACGCTGACAGGGGAAAGCTCCTACAATGAGCAGTTCTTC. Translating it yields CASSTTLTGESSYNEQFF.

J is TRBJ2-7 and V is TRBV30; TRBD1 matches at 9 bases. CDR3 length: 14 amino acids. Per the germline V gene, CDR1 is GTSNPN and CDR2 is SVGIG (reference sequence). V lost 4 bases, J lost 5 bases, and 9 bases stayed unmatched. The CDR3 nucleotides read TGTGCCTGGACCTGGGGACAGGGAGCTGACGAGCAGTACTTC. Amino acid sequence: CAWTWGQGADEQYF.

This sequence joins TRBV9 and TRBJ2-3; 12 nucleotides line up with TRBD2. This CDR3 region has 15 residues. The J segment lost 1 base and the V segment lost 7 bases, leaving 4 bases of the junction unmatched. CDR1 and CDR2 (germline): SGDLS, YYNGEE. Written as DNA, the CDR3 is TGTGCCAGCCGGGCTAGCGGGAGGGGCACAGATACGCAGTATTTT. It translates to CASRASGRGTDTQYF.

The chain carries TRBV6-5 and TRBJ2-3; D perhaps matches TRBD1 (6 bases). V shed 5 bases and J shed 3 bases, with 12 bases lying between them. Germline-derived CDR1 and CDR2 are MNHEY and SVGAGI. The CDR3 runs to 14 residues. The CDR3 protein is CASSLSTGTDTQYF. CDR3 in DNA: TGTGCCAGCAGTCTGTCAACAGGGACAGATACGCAGTATTTT.